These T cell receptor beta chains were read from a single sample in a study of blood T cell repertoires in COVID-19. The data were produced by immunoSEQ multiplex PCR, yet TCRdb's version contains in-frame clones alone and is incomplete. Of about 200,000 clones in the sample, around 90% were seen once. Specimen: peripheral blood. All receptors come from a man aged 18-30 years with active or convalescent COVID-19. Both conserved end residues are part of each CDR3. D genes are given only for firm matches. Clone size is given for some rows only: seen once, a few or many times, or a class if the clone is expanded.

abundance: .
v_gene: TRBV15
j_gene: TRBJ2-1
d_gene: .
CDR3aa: CATSRGDTYNEQFF
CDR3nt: TGTGCCACCAGCAGAGGGGACACGTACAATGAGCAGTTCTTC

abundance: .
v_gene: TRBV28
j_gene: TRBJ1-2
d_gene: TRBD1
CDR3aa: CASSLSGQGRPWVNGYTF
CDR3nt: TGTGCCAGCAGTTTATCCGGACAGGGACGGCCCTGGGTTAATGGCTACACCTTC

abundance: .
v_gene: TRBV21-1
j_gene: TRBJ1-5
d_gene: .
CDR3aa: CASSKGQGSSYSNQPQHF
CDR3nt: TGTGCCAGCAGCAAGGGACAGGGGTCAAGCTATAGCAATCAGCCCCAGCATTTT

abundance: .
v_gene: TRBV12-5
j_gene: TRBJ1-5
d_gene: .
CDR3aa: CASAPGDQPQHF
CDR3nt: TGTGCTAGTGCCCCGGGAGATCAGCCCCAGCATTTT

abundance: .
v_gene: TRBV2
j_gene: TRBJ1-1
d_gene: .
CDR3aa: CARGNQRTEAFF
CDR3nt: TGTGCCAGAGGGAACCAGCGGACTGAAGCTTTCTTT

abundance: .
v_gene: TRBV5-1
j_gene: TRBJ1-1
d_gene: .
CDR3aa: CASSPAGNTEAFF
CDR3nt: TGCGCCAGCAGCCCCGCGGGGAACACTGAAGCTTTCTTT

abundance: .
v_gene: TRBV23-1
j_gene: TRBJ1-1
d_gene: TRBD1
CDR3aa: CASSQGTGDTEAFF
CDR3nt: TGCGCCAGCAGTCAAGGGACAGGGGACACTGAAGCTTTCTTT

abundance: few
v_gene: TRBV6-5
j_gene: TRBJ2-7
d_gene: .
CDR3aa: CASQHRGYEQYF
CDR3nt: TGTGCCAGTCAACATCGGGGGTACGAGCAGTACTTC

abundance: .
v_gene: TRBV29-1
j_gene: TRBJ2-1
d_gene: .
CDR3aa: CSVEGGVNEQFF
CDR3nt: TGCAGCGTTGAAGGGGGGGTCAATGAGCAGTTCTTC

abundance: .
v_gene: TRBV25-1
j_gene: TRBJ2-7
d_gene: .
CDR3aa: CASNDEGGAYEQYF
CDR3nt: TGTGCCAGCAACGACGAGGGGGGGGCCTACGAGCAGTACTTC

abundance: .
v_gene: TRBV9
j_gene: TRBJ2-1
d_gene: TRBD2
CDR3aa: CASSVQAGGSVGEQFF
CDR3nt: TGTGCCAGCAGCGTACAGGCGGGAGGGAGTGTCGGTGAGCAGTTCTTC

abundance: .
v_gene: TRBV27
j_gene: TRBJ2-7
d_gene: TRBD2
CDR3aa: CASSLVTSLPYEQYF
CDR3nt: TGTGCCAGCAGTTTAGTGACTAGCTTACCCTACGAGCAGTACTTC

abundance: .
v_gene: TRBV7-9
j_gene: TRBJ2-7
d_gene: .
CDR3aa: CASSLTGMAEQYF
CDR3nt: TGTGCCAGCAGCTTAACAGGGATGGCCGAGCAGTACTTC

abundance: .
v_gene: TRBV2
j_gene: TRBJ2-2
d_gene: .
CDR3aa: CASISGRNTGELFF
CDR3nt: TGTGCCAGCATCAGCGGACGGAACACCGGGGAGCTGTTTTTT

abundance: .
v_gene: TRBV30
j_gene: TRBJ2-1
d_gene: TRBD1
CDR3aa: CAWSVVWDRGTAGQFF
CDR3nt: TGTGCCTGGAGTGTAGTATGGGACAGGGGGACCGCAGGGCAGTTCTTC

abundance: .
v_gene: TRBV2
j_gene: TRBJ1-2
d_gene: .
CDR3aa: CASSEGPPRPDGYTF
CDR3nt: TGTGCCAGCAGTGAAGGGCCCCCGCGGCCCGATGGCTACACCTTC

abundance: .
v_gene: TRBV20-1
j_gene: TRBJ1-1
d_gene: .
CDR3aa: CSAPDTEAFF
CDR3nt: TGCAGTGCCCCTGACACTGAAGCTTTCTTT

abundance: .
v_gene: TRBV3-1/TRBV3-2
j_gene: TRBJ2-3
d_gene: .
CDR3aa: CASSQGSIRGLGTQYF
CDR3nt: TGTGCCAGCAGCCAAGGCTCAATTCGCGGGTTAGGTACGCAGTATTTT

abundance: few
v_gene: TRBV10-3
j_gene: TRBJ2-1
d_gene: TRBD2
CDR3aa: CAIRAYVSGLAANNEQFF
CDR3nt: TGTGCCATCAGGGCCTACGTTTCGGGACTAGCGGCAAACAATGAGCAGTTCTTC

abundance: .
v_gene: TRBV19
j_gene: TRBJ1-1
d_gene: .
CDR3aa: CASRKGEGLMNTEAFF
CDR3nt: TGTGCCAGTAGGAAAGGGGAGGGTTTAATGAACACTGAAGCTTTCTTT

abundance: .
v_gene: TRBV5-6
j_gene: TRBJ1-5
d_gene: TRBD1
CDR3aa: CASSQGQGLQPQHF
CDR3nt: TGTGCCAGCAGTCAAGGACAGGGTCTACAGCCCCAGCATTTT

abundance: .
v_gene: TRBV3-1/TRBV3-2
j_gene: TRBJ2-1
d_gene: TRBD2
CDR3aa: CASSQAAGGGTRYNEQFF
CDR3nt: TGTGCCAGCAGCCAAGCCGCGGGAGGCGGGACGAGATACAATGAGCAGTTCTTC

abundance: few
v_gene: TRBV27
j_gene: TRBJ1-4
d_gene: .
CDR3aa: CASSPLQGSEKLFF
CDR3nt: TGTGCCAGCAGTCCGTTACAGGGCTCTGAAAAACTGTTTTTT

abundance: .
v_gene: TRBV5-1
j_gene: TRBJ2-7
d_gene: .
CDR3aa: CASSLGQGPDEQYF
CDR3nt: TGCGCCAGCAGCTTAGGCCAGGGCCCCGACGAGCAGTACTTC

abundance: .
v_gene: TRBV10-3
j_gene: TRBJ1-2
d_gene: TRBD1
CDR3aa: CAMGQGGYTF
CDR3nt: TGTGCCATGGGACAGGGAGGCTACACCTTC

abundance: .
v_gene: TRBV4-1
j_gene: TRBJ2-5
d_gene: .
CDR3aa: CASSQDMSSVREKTQYF
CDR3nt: TGCGCCAGCAGCCAAGATATGTCTTCTGTCAGGGAAAAGACCCAGTACTTC

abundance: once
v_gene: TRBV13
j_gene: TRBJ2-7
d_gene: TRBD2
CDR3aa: CASSSGLAGGPGEQYF
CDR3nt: TGTGCCAGCAGCTCGGGACTAGCGGGAGGGCCGGGGGAGCAGTACTTC

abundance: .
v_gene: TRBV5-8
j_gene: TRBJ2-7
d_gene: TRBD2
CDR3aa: CASSLRASGIYEQYF
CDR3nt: TGTGCCAGCAGCTTGAGGGCTAGCGGGATCTACGAGCAGTACTTC

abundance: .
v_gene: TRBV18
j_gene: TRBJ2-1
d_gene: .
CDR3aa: CASSREQSSYNEQFF
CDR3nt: TGTGCCAGCTCACGCGAACAGAGCTCCTACAATGAGCAGTTCTTC

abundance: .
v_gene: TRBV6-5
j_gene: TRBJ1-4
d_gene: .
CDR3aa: CASSPRDLSNEKLFF
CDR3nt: TGTGCCAGCAGCCCCAGGGATTTGAGTAATGAAAAACTGTTTTTT

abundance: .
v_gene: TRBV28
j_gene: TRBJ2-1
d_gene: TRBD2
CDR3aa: CASRLRREGSYNEQFF
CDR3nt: TGTGCCAGCAGATTAAGGCGGGAGGGCTCCTACAATGAGCAGTTCTTC

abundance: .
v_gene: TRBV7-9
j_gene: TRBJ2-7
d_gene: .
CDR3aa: CASSDNIAEDSYEQYF
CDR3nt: TGTGCCAGCAGCGATAACATCGCAGAAGATTCGTACGAGCAGTACTTC

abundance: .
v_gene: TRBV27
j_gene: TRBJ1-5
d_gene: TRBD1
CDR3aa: CASSSQGAEQPQHF
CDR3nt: TGTGCCAGCAGTTCTCAGGGGGCGGAACAGCCCCAGCATTTT

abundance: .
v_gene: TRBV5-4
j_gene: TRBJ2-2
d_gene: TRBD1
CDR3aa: CASSSRTGGNTGELFF
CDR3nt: TGTGCCAGCAGCTCCCGGACAGGGGGGAACACCGGGGAGCTGTTTTTT

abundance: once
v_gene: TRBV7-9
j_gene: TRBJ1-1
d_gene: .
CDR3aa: CASSLMNREGRAFF
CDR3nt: TGTGCCAGCAGCTTAATGAACAGGGAGGGTCGCGCTTTCTTT

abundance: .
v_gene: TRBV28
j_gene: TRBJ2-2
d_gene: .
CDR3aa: CASSPRRGTGELFF
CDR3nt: TGTGCCAGCAGTCCCCGACGAGGCACCGGGGAGCTGTTTTTT

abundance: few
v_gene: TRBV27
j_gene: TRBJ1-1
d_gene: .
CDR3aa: CASSLRRENTEAFF
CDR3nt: TGTGCCAGCAGTTTAAGGCGGGAGAACACTGAAGCTTTCTTT

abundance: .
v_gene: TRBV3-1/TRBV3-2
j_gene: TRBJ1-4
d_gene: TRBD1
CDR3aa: CASSQGGQGGEKLFF
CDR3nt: TGTGCCAGCAGCCAAGGGGGACAGGGGGGCGAAAAACTGTTTTTT

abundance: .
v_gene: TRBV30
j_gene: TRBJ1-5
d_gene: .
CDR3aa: CAWSKAADQPQHF
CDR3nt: TGTGCCTGGAGTAAGGCGGCCGATCAGCCCCAGCATTTT

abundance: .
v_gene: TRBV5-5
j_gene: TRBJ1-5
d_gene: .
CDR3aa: CASSAVANQPQHF
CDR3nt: TGTGCCAGCAGCGCCGTGGCCAATCAGCCCCAGCATTTT

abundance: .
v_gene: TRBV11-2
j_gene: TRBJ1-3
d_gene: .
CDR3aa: CASSLGLPPSGNTIYF
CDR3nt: TGTGCCAGCAGCTTGGGACTTCCCCCCTCTGGAAACACCATATATTTT

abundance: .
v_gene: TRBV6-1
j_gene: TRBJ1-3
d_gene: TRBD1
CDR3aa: CASSEASTGAGNTIYF
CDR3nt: TGTGCCAGCAGTGAAGCCTCGACAGGGGCTGGAAACACCATATATTTT

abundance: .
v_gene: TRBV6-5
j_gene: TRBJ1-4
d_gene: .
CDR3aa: CASSYSRGNEKLFF
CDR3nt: TGTGCCAGCAGTTACAGCCGCGGGAATGAAAAACTGTTTTTT

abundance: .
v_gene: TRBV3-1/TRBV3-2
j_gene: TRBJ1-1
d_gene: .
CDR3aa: CASSQPPGGVRDTEAFF
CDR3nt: TGTGCCAGCAGCCAACCCCCTGGCGGGGTGAGGGACACTGAAGCTTTCTTT

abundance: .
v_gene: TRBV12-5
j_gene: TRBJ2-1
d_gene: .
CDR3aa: CASGSIATEQFF
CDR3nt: TGTGCTAGTGGTTCGATAGCTACTGAGCAGTTCTTC

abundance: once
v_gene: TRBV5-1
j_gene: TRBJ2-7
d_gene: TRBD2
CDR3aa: CASSSLPGSGTSLSYEQYF
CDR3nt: TGCGCCAGCAGCTCCCTTCCTGGGTCCGGGACTAGTCTCTCCTACGAGCAGTACTTC

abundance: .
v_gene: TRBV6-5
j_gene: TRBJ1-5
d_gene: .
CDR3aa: CASRPTETSNQPQHF
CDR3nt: TGTGCCAGCAGACCCACAGAAACTAGCAATCAGCCCCAGCATTTT

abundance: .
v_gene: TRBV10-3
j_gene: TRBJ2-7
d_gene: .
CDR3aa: CAISDAYEQYF
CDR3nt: TGTGCCATCAGTGACGCCTACGAGCAGTACTTC

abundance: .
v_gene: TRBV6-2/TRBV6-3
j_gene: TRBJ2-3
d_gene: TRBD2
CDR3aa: CASSSTSGTWAGTDTQYF
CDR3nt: TGTGCCAGCAGTTCGACTAGCGGGACCTGGGCCGGCACAGATACGCAGTATTTT

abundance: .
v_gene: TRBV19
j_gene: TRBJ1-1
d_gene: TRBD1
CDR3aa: CASSVTGYDTEAFF
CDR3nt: TGTGCCAGTAGTGTGACAGGGTATGACACTGAAGCTTTCTTT

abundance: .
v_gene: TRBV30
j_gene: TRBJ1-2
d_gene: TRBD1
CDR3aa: CAWSVGTGFSLFTF
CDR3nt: TGTGCCTGGAGTGTCGGGACAGGGTTTTCGTTATTCACCTTC

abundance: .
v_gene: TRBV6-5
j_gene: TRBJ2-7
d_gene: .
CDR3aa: CASSYSAGVKGSEQYF
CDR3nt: TGTGCCAGCAGTTACTCGGCAGGGGTTAAGGGGAGCGAGCAGTACTTC

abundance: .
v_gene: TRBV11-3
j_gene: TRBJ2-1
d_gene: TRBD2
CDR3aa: CASSFRSGSSYNEQFF
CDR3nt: TGTGCCAGCAGCTTTCGGAGCGGGAGCTCCTACAATGAGCAGTTCTTC